One sample yielded the 25 T cell receptor beta chains listed below, sequenced in a study of human T cells and chemical hapten exposure. Time point of the sample: pre-sensitization, week 0. Treatment reported: therapeutic diphenylcyclopropenone sensitization with weekly scalp DPC. TCRdb processed the RACE reads anew with MiXCR; each CDR3 protein has one entry. The sample holds some 330,000 distinct CDR3 sequences, approximately 5.8% seen once. The material was whole blood, obtained in connection with sensitization to the hapten diphenylcyclopropenone (DPC). Source of these receptors: a woman aged 18-29 years with alopecia areata. Some clones in this sample may be carry-over from other donors' samples.

This clonotype was observed at least ten times. The rearrangement joins TRBV7-9 to TRBJ2-1; 8 nucleotides line up with TRBD2. The germline CDR1 and CDR2 sequences are SEHNR and FQNEAQ (reference sequence). The CDR3 runs 15 residues. The J segment lost 4 bases and the V segment lost 2 bases, leaving 4 bases of the junction unmatched. CDR3 bases: TGTGCCAGCAGCTTAACGGGGGGGCCTTACAATGAGCAGTTCTTC. Translated: CASSLTGGPYNEQFF. The full variable domain, its missing parts supplied by reference TRBV7-9 and TRBJ2-1, is DTGVSQNPRHKITKRGQNVTFRCDPISEHNRLYWYRQTLGQGPEFLTYFQNEAQLEKSRLLSDRFSAERPKGSFSTLEIQRTEQGDSAMYLCASSLTGGPYNEQFFGPGTRLTVL.

At least ten counts were recorded for this clonotype. This chain joins TRBV9 and TRBJ1-2, with D unresolved. There are 13 residues in the CDR3. Trimming removed 4 bases from V and 2 bases from J, with 9 bases in between. Germline V gene lookup returns CDR1 SGDLS and CDR2 YYNGEE. CDR3 DNA sequence: TGTGCCAGCAGCCTTACAGAGAACTATGGCTACACCTTC. Encoded protein: CASSLTENYGYTF.

There are many counts of this clonotype. J is TRBJ1-3 and V is TRBV12-3 or TRBV12-4; D not resolved. The CDR3 runs to 14 residues. Trimming removed 3 bases at V and 1 base at J, with 7 bases between. This CDR3 reads CASSFVLSGNTIYF. CDR3 in DNA: TGTGCCAGCAGTTTTGTACTATCTGGAAACACCATATATTTT.

The rearrangement links TRBV7-2 to TRBJ2-3; possibly TRBD2 for D (6 bases). Deletions cut 7 bases from V and 2 bases from J, with 10 bases between. The germline V gene encodes CDR1 SGHTA and CDR2 FQGNSA. The CDR3 consists of 13 residues. The DNA of the CDR3 is TGTGCCAGCAACCCGGGGGTCACAGATACGCAGTATTTT. It encodes CASNPGVTDTQYF.

This clonotype showed up many times. The rearrangement links TRBV6-2 or TRBV6-3 to TRBJ2-7, with TRBD2 as a possible D gene (6 bases). CDR1 is MNHEY, CDR2 SVGEGT, per germline. The length of the CDR3 is 12 residues. Trimming shortened V by 0 bases and J by 6 bases, and 6 bases separated the two germline ends. This CDR3 reads CASSYSGGEQYF. As DNA, the CDR3 is TGTGCCAGCAGTTACTCCGGGGGCGAGCAGTACTTC.

There are a few counts of this clonotype. V usage is TRBV5-1 and J usage is TRBJ2-5; D possibly uses TRBD1 or TRBD2 (5 bases each). V was clipped by 3 bases and J by 4 bases, with 13 bases between them. The germline V gene encodes CDR1 SGHRS and CDR2 YFSETQ. This CDR3 contains 14 residues. The CDR3 spells CASSWGNGGETQYF. The CDR3 DNA sequence: TGCGCCAGCAGCTGGGGCAACGGAGGAGAGACCCAGTACTTC.

V usage is TRBV7-9 and J usage is TRBJ2-1; D is uncertain. Germline lookup yields CDR1 SEHNR and CDR2 FQNEAQ (reference sequence). V lost 0 bases and J 4 bases, leaving 10 bases between the germline ends. The CDR3 contains 15 residues. The CDR3 DNA is TGTGCCAGCAGCTTAGCCGGTCGAATGTACAATGAGCAGTTCTTC. Its translation is CASSLAGRMYNEQFF.

In this sample, this clonotype turned up a few times. The V call is TRBV6-2 or TRBV6-3, the J call TRBJ2-3; no clear D. Germline-derived CDR1 and CDR2 are MNHEY and SVGEGT. The CDR3 consists of 17 residues. Trimming pared 2 bases from V and 5 bases from J, leaving 20 bases between. The CDR3 region is CASSYPAHQVGLDTQYF. For the CDR3, the DNA is TGTGCCAGCAGTTACCCCGCCCATCAGGTCGGCTTAGATACGCAGTATTTT.

The chain employs TRBV2 and TRBJ1-5; D perhaps matches TRBD1 (5 bases). This CDR3 is built from 14 residues. From germline, CDR1 is SNHLY and CDR2 FYNNEI. With 0 bases removed from V and 5 bases from J, the gap between germline ends came to 8 bases. Here the CDR3 reads CASSEATVDQPQHF. CDR3 DNA: TGTGCCAGCAGTGAAGCGACAGTAGATCAGCCCCAGCATTTT.

This clonotype was picked up many times. The V gene is TRBV7-8, the J gene TRBJ2-1; D call uncertain. This CDR3 is 15 amino acids long. CDR1 is SGHVS, CDR2 FQNEAQ, per germline. V lost 6 bases, J lost 3 bases, and 15 bases lay in between. The DNA for the CDR3 is TGTGCCAGCAGTCTCGACTCCTCACTCTACAATGAGCAGTTCTTC. It codes for CASSLDSSLYNEQFF.

This rearrangement joins TRBV4-3 to TRBJ1-4; D gene unclear. V was cut by 0 bases and J by 4 bases, with 9 bases left in between. CDR3 size: 15 residues. CDR1 and CDR2 (germline): LGHNA, YSLEER. The CDR3: CASSQDSGNNEKLFF. The DNA of the CDR3 is TGCGCCAGCAGCCAAGATTCCGGAAATAATGAAAAACTGTTTTTT.

The chain employs TRBV5-1 and TRBJ2-7; D possibly corresponds to TRBD2 (5 bases). The CDR3 covers 15 residues. Trimming cost V 2 bases and J 3 bases, with 15 bases left between them. Germline V gives CDR1 SGHRS, CDR2 YFSETQ. The CDR3 is CASSLRPGNFYEQYF. CDR3 nucleotide sequence: TGCGCCAGCAGCTTACGGCCGGGGAATTTCTACGAGCAGTACTTC. The variable domain in full, completed from reference TRBV5-1 and TRBJ2-7, reads KAGVTQTPRYLIKTRGQQVTLSCSPISGHRSVSWYQQTPGQGLQFLFEYFSETQRNKGNFPGRFSGRQFSNSRSEMNVSTLELGDSALYLCASSLRPGNFYEQYFGPGTRLTVT.

This clonotype came up many times. The chain joins TRBV6-1 to TRBJ2-1; maybe TRBD1 (6 bases). The CDR3 contains 14 residues. V was shortened by 2 bases and J by 7 bases, with 12 bases between the two germline ends. CDR1 is MNHNS and CDR2 is SASEGT in the germline V gene. The CDR3 region is CASSELAGENEQFF. CDR3 nucleotide sequence: TGTGCCAGCAGTGAATTAGCAGGGGAGAATGAGCAGTTCTTC.

This clonotype was seen many times. The chain links TRBV15 to TRBJ1-1; no reliable D call. This CDR3 contains 14 residues. CDR1 LNHNV and CDR2 YYDKDF come from the germline V gene (reference sequence). Trimming shortened V by 1 base and J by 11 bases, and 17 bases separated the two germline ends. This CDR3 reads CATSRAGVLLGAFF. Written as DNA, the CDR3 is TGTGCCACCAGCAGAGCAGGAGTTCTGCTTGGGGCTTTCTTT.

V gene TRBV18 combines with J gene TRBJ1-1; D remains ambiguous. Germline CDR1 reads KGHSH; CDR2 reads LQKENI. V shed 2 bases and J shed 1 base, with 2 bases lying between them. The CDR3 loop spans 12 amino acids. The CDR3 spells CASSPENTEAFF. The CDR3 DNA is TGTGCCAGCTCACCAGAGAACACTGAAGCTTTCTTT.

This clonotype came up many times. The chain employs TRBV20-1 and TRBJ2-7; tentative D call: TRBD2 (5 bases). V was pared by 5 bases and J by 6 bases, with 11 bases between. CDR1 and CDR2 (germline): DFQATT, SNEGSKA (reference sequence). The CDR3 length is 11 residues. CDR3 coding DNA: TGCAGTGCTTCGAGGGTAACCGAGCAGTACTTC. It is translated as CSASRVTEQYF.

This clonotype was detected only a few times. This chain joins TRBV7-9 and TRBJ1-4, with D perhaps TRBD1 (5 bases). CDR3 length: 16 residues. Per germline, CDR1 SEHNR and CDR2 FQNEAQ (reference sequence). V was shortened by 1 base and J by 8 bases, with 17 bases between the two germline ends. The CDR3 is CASSLVASRAVEKLFF. Here the CDR3 DNA reads TGTGCCAGCAGCTTAGTCGCATCCAGGGCAGTGGAAAAACTGTTTTTT. Complete variable domain (other parts from reference TRBV7-9 and TRBJ1-4): DTGVSQNPRHKITKRGQNVTFRCDPISEHNRLYWYRQTLGQGPEFLTYFQNEAQLEKSRLLSDRFSAERPKGSFSTLEIQRTEQGDSAMYLCASSLVASRAVEKLFFGSGTQLSVL.

This clonotype was seen repeatedly, ten times or more. The J gene is TRBJ1-5, the V gene TRBV4-2, with D hard to call. Germline CDR1 and CDR2: LGHNA and YNFKEQ. Trimming stripped 0 bases from V and 7 bases from J, with 10 bases between. The CDR3 spans 14 residues. The CDR3 reads CASSQDYIGQPQHF. In DNA form, the CDR3 reads TGTGCCAGCAGCCAAGATTATATAGGACAGCCCCAGCATTTT.

The sample holds a few counts of this clonotype. The chain uses TRBV29-1 and TRBJ2-7, with 9 nucleotides matching TRBD2. This CDR3 is 14 amino acids long. The germline V gene encodes CDR1 SQVTM and CDR2 ANQGSEA. V was clipped by 6 bases and J by 0 bases; unmatched bases: 6. CDR3 DNA: TGCAGCGTATCGACTAGCGGCCTCTCCTACGAGCAGTACTTC. Residues: CSVSTSGLSYEQYF.

This clonotype was seen only a few times. This chain links TRBV10-3 with TRBJ1-5; D perhaps matches TRBD1 (6 bases). CDR3 length equals 16 residues. V was shortened by 4 bases and J by 5 bases, with 18 bases between the two germline ends. The germline gives CDR1 ENHRY, CDR2 SYGVKD. DNA of the CDR3: TGTGCCATCAGTGCCAGTACAGGGATTTCTGATCAGCCCCAGCATTTT. This codes for CAISASTGISDQPQHF.

This clonotype occurred a few times. The chain uses TRBV28 and TRBJ1-1; D is ambiguous. Germline CDR1 and CDR2: MDHEN and SYDVKM. CDR3 length equals 13 residues. Between the trimmed V and J ends, which lost 5 bases and 4 bases, there was a span of 11 bases. The CDR3 protein is CASSGRTGTEAFF. As DNA, the CDR3 is TGTGCCAGCAGTGGACGGACGGGCACTGAAGCTTTCTTT. Combining the CDR3 with reference TRBV28 and TRBJ1-1 gives the whole variable domain DVKVTQSSRYLVKRTGEKVFLECVQDMDHENMFWYRQDPGLGLRLIYFSYDVKMKEKGDIPEGYSVSREKKERFSLILESASTNQTSMYLCASSGRTGTEAFFGQGTRLTVV.

This clonotype turned up a few times. The rearrangement uses TRBV12-3 or TRBV12-4 and TRBJ1-2; tentative D call: TRBD1 (6 bases). There are 13 residues in the CDR3. Between the trimmed V and J ends, which lost 6 bases and 4 bases, there was a span of 12 bases. The CDR3 sequence is CASRNMDSYGYTF. As DNA, the CDR3 is TGTGCCAGCAGGAATATGGACAGCTATGGCTACACCTTC.

This clonotype was seen many times. J is TRBJ2-6 and V is TRBV7-3; D not resolved. The ends were cut back, 4 bases at V and 0 bases at J, with 10 bases in the middle. Looked up from germline, CDR1 is SGHTA and CDR2 is FQGTGA. The length of the CDR3 is 16 residues. This CDR3 is CASSSDGSSGANVLTF. The CDR3 DNA reads TGTGCCAGCAGCTCCGACGGGTCCTCTGGGGCCAACGTCCTGACTTTC.

This clonotype has more than one count but fewer than ten. The chain links TRBV27 to TRBJ2-5; D possibly corresponds to TRBD2 (5 bases). Trimming shortened V by 4 bases and J by 5 bases, and 17 bases separated the two germline ends. Looked up from germline, CDR1 is MNHEY and CDR2 is SMNVEV (reference sequence). The CDR3 sequence is 15 residues long. CDR3 residues: CASSSSSPGSETQYF. The CDR3 DNA reads as TGTGCCAGCAGTTCCTCAAGTCCGGGGTCGGAGACCCAGTACTTC.

Ten or more counts support this clonotype. This chain uses TRBV7-9 with TRBJ1-1; D is unresolved. V lost 1 base to trimming and J lost 0 bases, with 12 bases between them. CDR1 and CDR2 from the germline V gene are SEHNR and FQNEAQ (reference sequence). This CDR3 spans 16 amino acids. This CDR3 is CASSLVYNSLNTEAFF. CDR3 DNA: TGTGCCAGCAGCTTAGTTTATAACTCACTGAACACTGAAGCTTTCTTT.